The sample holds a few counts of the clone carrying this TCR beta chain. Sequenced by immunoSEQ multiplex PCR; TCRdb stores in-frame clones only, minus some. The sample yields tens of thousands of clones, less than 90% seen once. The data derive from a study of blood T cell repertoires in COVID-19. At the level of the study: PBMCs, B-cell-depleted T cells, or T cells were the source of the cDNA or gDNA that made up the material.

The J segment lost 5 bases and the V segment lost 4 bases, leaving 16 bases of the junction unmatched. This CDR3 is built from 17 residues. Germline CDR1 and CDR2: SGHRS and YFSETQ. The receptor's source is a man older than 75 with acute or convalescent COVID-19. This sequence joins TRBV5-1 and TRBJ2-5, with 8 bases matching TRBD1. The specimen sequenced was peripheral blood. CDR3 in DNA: TGCGCCAGCAGCGACTCACCCATTGGACAGGGCTGGGAGACCCAGTACTTC. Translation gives CASSDSPIGQGWETQYF.